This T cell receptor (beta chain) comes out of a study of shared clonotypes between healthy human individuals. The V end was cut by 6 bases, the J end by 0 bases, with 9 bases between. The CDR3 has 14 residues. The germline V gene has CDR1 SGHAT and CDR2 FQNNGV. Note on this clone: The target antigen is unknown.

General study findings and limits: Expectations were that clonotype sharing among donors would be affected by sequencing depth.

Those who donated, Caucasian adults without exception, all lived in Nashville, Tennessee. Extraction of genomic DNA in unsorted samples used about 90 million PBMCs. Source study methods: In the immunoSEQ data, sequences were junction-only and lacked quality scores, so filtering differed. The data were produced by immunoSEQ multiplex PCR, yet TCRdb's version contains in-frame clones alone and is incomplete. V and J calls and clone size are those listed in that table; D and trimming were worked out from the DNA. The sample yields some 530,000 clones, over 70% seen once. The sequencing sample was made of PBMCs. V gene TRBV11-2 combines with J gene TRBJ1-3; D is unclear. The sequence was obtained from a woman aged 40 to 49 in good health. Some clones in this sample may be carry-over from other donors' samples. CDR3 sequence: CASRFESSGNTIYF. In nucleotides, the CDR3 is TGTGCCAGCAGATTTGAAAGCTCTGGAAACACCATATATTTT.